This T cell receptor beta chain was retrieved from a study of cytotoxic CD8 clonotypes in ibrutinib-treated CLL. Overall study context: Of a cohort that held 11 relapsed/refractory and some 15 treatment-naive patients, under 18 were IGHV unmutated. Response samples were obtained once patients had received a median around 12 months of treatment, range 6 to 36.

Study findings and constraints: In comparison with age-matched healthy donors, baseline clonality was higher and tracked circulating CD8+ T-cell counts.

Trimming took 3 bases from V and 4 from J, leaving 16 bases between them. CDR1 is LGHNA, CDR2 YSLEER, per germline. The CDR3 has 16 residues. A note on this clone: What it binds is not known.

Sequencing was performed with immunoSEQ multiplex PCR; in TCRdb, only in-frame clones are kept and a portion is missing. The sample shows about 160,000 clones, 81% of them seen only once. V is TRBV4-3 and J is TRBJ2-1; D may be TRBD1 (5 bases). This receptor was identified in a human donor with chronic lymphocytic leukemia. This specimen consisted of PBMCs, obtained after 12 months of ibrutinib treatment. The chain's CDR3 is CASSQPPGRGYNEQFF. CDR3 DNA: TGCGCCAGCAGCCAGCCGCCAGGGCGCGGTTACAATGAGCAGTTCTTC.